The 32 T cell receptor beta chains presented below share a single source sample, sequenced in a study of blood T cell repertoires in COVID-19. Only in-frame clones appear in the TCRdb table, and some are missing; sequencing was by immunoSEQ multiplex PCR. This sample has about 210,000 clones; 75% to 85% occur once, and the top ten carry around 4.7%. Sequencing was done on a sample of PBMCs or T cells enriched from blood (not recorded which). The receptors originated from a man aged 25 to 45 with acute COVID-19.

This chain connects TRBV4-1 to TRBJ1-4; 8 positions match TRBD1. The CDR3 extends over 16 amino acids. Germline CDR1 MGHRA, CDR2 YSYEKL. The V segment lost 0 bases and the J segment 5 bases; nucleotides outside the gene matches: 5. CDR3 protein: CASSQDLWDRNEKLFF. The CDR3 region has the DNA TGCGCCAGCAGCCAAGATTTGTGGGACAGGAATGAAAAACTGTTTTTT.

The CDR3 spells CASSLDRAGANVLTF. The CDR3 nucleotides are TGTGCCAGCAGCTTAGACAGGGCGGGGGCCAACGTCCTGACTTTC. The gene calls are TRBV7-6 and TRBJ2-6; D is perhaps TRBD1 (6 bases). The CDR3 spans 15 residues. Germline loops: CDR1 SGHVS, CDR2 FNYEAQ. The V end was cut by 1 base, the J end by 4 bases, with 8 bases between.

This rearrangement joins TRBV4-1 to TRBJ1-2; D remains unclear. This CDR3 contains 15 residues. The V and J ends lost 0 bases and 4 bases respectively, with 12 bases between them. Per germline, CDR1 MGHRA and CDR2 YSYEKL. The CDR3 DNA reads as TGCGCCAGCAGCCAAGATCTTTCCGAGTTCTATGGCTACACCTTC. Its translation: CASSQDLSEFYGYTF.

The gene calls are TRBV6-5 and TRBJ1-2, with D perhaps matching TRBD1 (5 bases). There are 14 residues in the CDR3. CDR1 is MNHEY, CDR2 SVGAGI, per germline. V shed 6 bases and J shed 8 bases, with 19 bases lying between them. This CDR3 reads CASRGWRGEGGYTF. The CDR3 bases are TGTGCCAGCAGAGGATGGAGGGGCGAAGGAGGCTACACCTTC.

The genes are TRBV4-2 and TRBJ1-6; D is ambiguous. The CDR3 runs to 16 residues. V was trimmed by 4 bases and J by 6 bases, leaving 16 bases between them. Germline values: CDR1 LGHNA, CDR2 YNFKEQ. CDR3 sequence reads: CASSPNSEISNSPLHF. CDR3 coding DNA: TGTGCCAGCAGCCCGAACAGTGAAATCTCTAATTCACCCCTCCACTTT.

The chain recombines TRBV5-1 with TRBJ2-5; 11 bases align to TRBD1. The CDR3 is made up of 15 amino acids. CDR1 and CDR2 (germline): SGHRS, YFSETQ. J gave up 5 bases and V 4 bases, and 7 bases lay outside the gene matches. The CDR3 DNA reads TGCGCCAGCAGCCCGGGGACAGGGGGGAGTGAGACCCAGTACTTC. Protein product: CASSPGTGGSETQYF. Together with reference TRBV5-1 and TRBJ2-5, the CDR3 gives the full variable domain: KAGVTQTPRYLIKTRGQQVTLSCSPISGHRSVSWYQQTPGQGLQFLFEYFSETQRNKGNFPGRFSGRQFSNSRSEMNVSTLELGDSALYLCASSPGTGGSETQYFGPGTRLLVL.

The V gene is TRBV9, the J gene TRBJ2-5; the match to TRBD2 covers 7 bases. CDR1 is SGDLS and CDR2 is YYNGEE in the germline V gene. Germline trimming cut 0 bases from V and 4 bases from J; bases unmatched to any gene: 6. This CDR3 spans 15 amino acids. CDR3 region: CASSVGLAQRETQYF. The CDR3 nucleotides are TGTGCCAGCAGCGTAGGACTAGCACAGAGAGAGACCCAGTACTTC.

The V call is TRBV5-6, the J call TRBJ1-2, with D possibly being TRBD1 (5 bases). Germline CDR1 reads SGHDT; CDR2 reads YYEEEE. The V gene lost 0 bases and the J gene lost 4 bases, with 10 bases spanning the gap. CDR3 length: 14 amino acids. DNA for the CDR3: TGTGCCAGCAGCTTGGGACAGACTCCCTATGGCTACACCTTC. Translated: CASSLGQTPYGYTF.

The gene calls are TRBV6-5 and TRBJ2-3; 11 bases fit TRBD1. Germline CDR1 is MNHEY and CDR2 is SVGAGI. V trimming: 4 bases; J trimming: 3 bases; junction bases outside the gene matches: 3. The CDR3 spans 15 residues. The CDR3 loop reads CASSSGQGATDTQYF. The CDR3 DNA follows: TGTGCCAGCAGTTCCGGACAGGGGGCGACAGATACGCAGTATTTT.

The V and J genes are TRBV28 and TRBJ1-5; D is unclear. The CDR3 is 15 residues long. With 3 bases removed from V and 5 bases from J, the gap between germline ends came to 14 bases. The V gene's germline CDR1 is MDHEN and CDR2 SYDVKM. The CDR3 spells CASSLAGPKDQPQHF. The CDR3 DNA follows: TGTGCCAGCAGTTTGGCAGGTCCCAAGGATCAGCCCCAGCATTTT.

The V call is TRBV10-3, the J call TRBJ2-3; no clear D gene. V lost 6 bases, J lost 5 bases, and 9 bases lay in between. CDR3 length: 12 amino acids. In germline, CDR1 is ENHRY, CDR2 SYGVKD. Written as DNA, the CDR3 is TGTGCCATCAGGCCAGAGGAAGATACGCAGTATTTT. Amino acid sequence: CAIRPEEDTQYF.

This sequence joins TRBV23-1 and TRBJ1-4, with D hard to call. TRBV23-1 is identified as an open reading frame with a role that is uncertain. Between the trimmed V and J ends, which lost 0 bases and 4 bases, there was a span of 12 bases. The CDR3 runs 16 residues. The CDR3 DNA follows: TGCGCCAGCAGTCAATCGGCACAGATAGATAATGAAAAACTGTTTTTT. This translates into CASSQSAQIDNEKLFF.

The sample holds one count of this clone. V gene TRBV30 combines with J gene TRBJ2-1, with 7 bases that match TRBD1. The V segment lost 4 bases and the J segment 6 bases; nucleotides outside the gene matches: 3. The CDR3 has 12 residues. Germline V gives CDR1 GTSNPN, CDR2 SVGIG (reference sequence). The CDR3 reads CAWTPGGNEQFF. The CDR3 nucleotides read TGTGCCTGGACCCCAGGGGGCAATGAGCAGTTCTTC. The variable domain in full, completed from reference TRBV30 and TRBJ2-1, reads SQTIHQWPATLVQPVGSPLSLECTVEGTSNPNLYWYRQAAGRGLQLLFYSVGIGQISSEVPQNLSASRPQDRQFILSSKKLLLSDSGFYLCAWTPGGNEQFFGPGTRLTVL.

CDR3 protein: CASSEEGQANYGYTF. Written as DNA, the CDR3 is TGTGCCAGCAGTGAAGAGGGACAGGCGAACTATGGCTACACCTTC. This rearrangement joins TRBV2 to TRBJ1-2; 8 bases line up with TRBD1. There are 15 residues in the CDR3. Germline V gene sequence: CDR1 SNHLY, CDR2 FYNNEI. V was clipped by 1 base and J by 2 bases; unmatched bases: 3. The full variable domain, completed using reference TRBV2 and TRBJ1-2, is EPEVTQTPSHQVTQMGQEVILRCVPISNHLYFYWYRQILGQKVEFLVSFYNNEISEKSEIFDDQFSVERPDGSNFTLKIRSTKLEDSAMYFCASSEEGQANYGYTFGSGTRLTVV.

The V gene is TRBV7-2, the J gene TRBJ2-5; 8 nucleotides line up with TRBD2. V dropped 10 bases and J dropped 1; count of bases not matched to a gene: 8. CDR1 SGHTA and CDR2 FQGNSA come from the germline V gene. This CDR3 comprises 14 residues. CDR3: CAIKTSGSQETQYF. In nucleotides, the CDR3 is TGTGCCATTAAAACTAGCGGATCCCAAGAGACCCAGTACTTC. The full variable domain, completed using reference TRBV7-2 and TRBJ2-5, is GAGVSQSPSNKVTEKGKDVELRCDPISGHTALYWYRQSLGQGLEFLIYFQGNSAPDKSGLPSDRFSAERTGGSVSTLTIQRTQQEDSAVYLCAIKTSGSQETQYFGPGTRLLVL.

V usage is TRBV5-4 and J usage is TRBJ1-2; 7 nucleotides match TRBD1. V lost 2 bases to trimming and J lost 0 bases; unmatched junction nucleotides: 4. The CDR3 has 15 amino acids. Germline CDR1 SGHNT, CDR2 YYREEE (reference sequence). CDR3 coding DNA: TGTGCCAGCAGCTTTATCGGGACAGCTAACTATGGCTACACCTTC. It codes for CASSFIGTANYGYTF. The variable domain in full, with the rest retrieved from reference TRBV5-4 and TRBJ1-2, is ETGVTQSPTHLIKTRGQQVTLRCSSQSGHNTVSWYQQALGQGPQFIFQYYREEENGRGNFPPRFSGLQFPNYSSELNVNALELDDSALYLCASSFIGTANYGYTFGSGTRLTVV.

The chain employs TRBV10-3 and TRBJ1-2, with a tentative D call TRBD1 (6 bases). This CDR3 is built from 13 residues. Germline values: CDR1 ENHRY, CDR2 SYGVKD. Trimming removed 4 bases at V and 6 bases at J, with 12 bases between. In DNA, the CDR3 is TGTGCCATCAGTGCGGGGACATACCATGGCTACACCTTC. Its translation is CAISAGTYHGYTF.

The chain joins TRBV19 to TRBJ2-1, with 10 bases aligning to TRBD2. The V segment lost 5 bases and the J segment 0 bases; nucleotides outside the gene matches: 4. Germline values: CDR1 LNHDA, CDR2 SQIVND (reference sequence). The length of the CDR3 is 16 residues. This CDR3 reads CASSPVAGGSYNEQFF. CDR3 nucleotide sequence: TGTGCCAGTAGTCCCGTAGCGGGGGGCTCCTACAATGAGCAGTTCTTC.

J is TRBJ1-6 and V is TRBV6-5, with 7 positions matching TRBD1. CDR1 and CDR2 (germline): MNHEY, SVGAGI. After removal of 6 bases from V and 7 bases from J, the junction contained 0 bases not matched to a gene. The CDR3 has 12 amino acids. CDR3 nucleotide sequence: TGTGCCAGCAGGGACAGGAATTCACCCCTCCACTTT. This translates into CASRDRNSPLHF.

CDR3 loop: CASSQVGGRQPQHF. CDR3 DNA sequence: TGTGCCAGCAGCCAAGTGGGTGGGCGTCAGCCCCAGCATTTT. The chain joins TRBV3-1 (or the pseudogene TRBV3-2) to TRBJ1-5, with D uncertain. With 1 base removed from V and 6 bases from J, the gap between germline ends came to 10 bases. Germline CDR1 reads LGHDT; CDR2 reads YNNKEL (reference sequence). The CDR3 totals 14 residues.

The chain links TRBV5-1 to TRBJ2-2, with D possibly matching TRBD2 (5 bases). The CDR3 totals 15 residues. In germline, CDR1 is SGHRS, CDR2 YFSETQ. Between the trimmed V and J ends, which lost 0 bases and 3 bases, there was a span of 9 bases. Here the CDR3 reads CASSLELDYTGELFF. The CDR3 DNA sequence: TGCGCCAGCAGCTTGGAACTAGATTACACCGGGGAGCTGTTTTTT. The complete variable domain, with remaining parts taken from reference TRBV5-1 and TRBJ2-2, reads KAGVTQTPRYLIKTRGQQVTLSCSPISGHRSVSWYQQTPGQGLQFLFEYFSETQRNKGNFPGRFSGRQFSNSRSEMNVSTLELGDSALYLCASSLELDYTGELFFGEGSRLTVL.

The V call is TRBV19, the J call TRBJ1-1; the match to TRBD1 covers 7 bases. The CDR3 spans 15 residues. Per the germline V gene, CDR1 is LNHDA and CDR2 is SQIVND (reference sequence). The V segment lost 5 bases and the J segment 5 bases; nucleotides outside the gene matches: 11. The CDR3 reads CASSWGTDLRTEAFF. The CDR3 nucleotides are TGTGCCAGTAGTTGGGGGACAGACCTGAGGACTGAAGCTTTCTTT.

This chain links TRBV7-2 with TRBJ2-2, with D possibly TRBD1 on 6 matching bases. V was cut by 5 bases and J by 2 bases, with 15 bases left in between. The germline gives CDR1 SGHTA, CDR2 FQGNSA. The CDR3 extends over 16 amino acids. The CDR3 is CASSNQGTLNTGELFF. The CDR3 DNA follows: TGTGCCAGCAGCAACCAGGGGACCCTTAACACCGGGGAGCTGTTTTTT.

CDR3 DNA: TGCAGCGTTGAAGGGCAGGGGACCGAGCAGTACTTC. This encodes CSVEGQGTEQYF. The chain employs TRBV29-1 and TRBJ2-7; D perhaps matches TRBD1 (6 bases). Germline V gives CDR1 SQVTM, CDR2 ANQGSEA. The V gene lost 1 base and the J gene lost 6 bases, with 10 bases spanning the gap. CDR3 size: 12 residues.

The chain has TRBV12-3 or TRBV12-4 and TRBJ2-7; a possible D gene is TRBD1 (5 bases). This CDR3 has 11 residues. V was clipped by 8 bases and J by 6 bases, with 11 bases between them. The CDR3 bases are TGTGCCAGCGGACGGACAATCGAGCAGTACTTC. Protein sequence: CASGRTIEQYF.

The J gene is TRBJ1-3, the V gene TRBV6-2 or TRBV6-3; D gene unclear. The CDR3 has 16 amino acids. Trimming cost V 2 bases and J 0 bases, with 11 bases left between them. The germline V gene encodes CDR1 MNHEY and CDR2 SVGEGT. CDR3 sequence (DNA): TGTGCCAGCAGTTACCACGGACGGGACTCTGGAAACACCATATATTTT. Translation: CASSYHGRDSGNTIYF.

Worth noting for this clone: Given a much more abundant clone one base away, this may be a read error. The sample has other DNA sequences that encode this CDR3 too. The chain employs TRBV7-9 and TRBJ1-5, with TRBD1 identical over 7 bases. Germline lookup yields CDR1 SEHNR and CDR2 FQNEAQ (reference sequence). CDR3 length equals 14 residues. After removal of 5 bases from V and 1 base from J, the junction contained 2 bases not matched to a gene. The CDR3 region has the DNA TGTGCCAGCAGCCCGACAGGGAGCAATCAGCCCCAGCATTTT. Protein: CASSPTGSNQPQHF.

The rearrangement joins TRBV3-1 (or the pseudogene TRBV3-2) to TRBJ2-3, with 10 bases identical to TRBD2. Germline values: CDR1 LGHDT, CDR2 YNNKEL (reference sequence). The CDR3 totals 16 residues. Trimming took 3 bases from V and 1 from J; bases not matched to a gene: 4. The CDR3 sequence is CASSHLAGAGTDTQYF. In DNA form, the CDR3 reads TGTGCCAGCAGCCACCTAGCGGGGGCTGGCACAGATACGCAGTATTTT.

This sequence joins TRBV30 and TRBJ1-5; D not resolved. Germline assignment: CDR1 GTSNPN and CDR2 SVGIG (reference sequence). Trimming removed 2 bases at V and 3 bases at J, with 11 bases between. The CDR3 is made up of 14 amino acids. The CDR3 protein is CAWSSSGFNQPQHF. CDR3 nucleotides: TGTGCCTGGAGTTCCTCGGGATTCAATCAGCCCCAGCATTTT.

V gene TRBV5-7 combines with J gene TRBJ2-7; tentative D call: TRBD1 (6 bases). TRBV5-7 is flagged as an ORF with uncertain function. Trimming shortened V by 4 bases and J by 0 bases, and 11 bases separated the two germline ends. This CDR3 is 14 amino acids long. As DNA, the CDR3 is TGTGCCAGCAGCCAAACGGACAGCTCCTACGAGCAGTACTTC. Translating gives CASSQTDSSYEQYF.

A word on this clone: The sample carries other DNA sequences with the same CDR3. The chain has TRBV12-3 or TRBV12-4 and TRBJ1-1; D is undetermined. The CDR3 loop spans 13 amino acids. V lost 6 bases and J 4 bases, leaving 12 bases between the germline ends. The CDR3 nucleotides read TGTGCCAGCAGCCTAGGCGGGCCCACTGAAGCTTTCTTT. Translation gives CASSLGGPTEAFF.

The CDR3 DNA follows: TGTGCCAGCAGTGACGGGGTCTTACAGCCCCAGCATTTT. It is translated as CASSDGVLQPQHF. The chain has TRBV2 and TRBJ1-5; no firm D call. Germline values: CDR1 SNHLY, CDR2 FYNNEI. This CDR3 is built from 13 residues. V dropped 3 bases and J dropped 7 bases, with 10 bases sitting between them.